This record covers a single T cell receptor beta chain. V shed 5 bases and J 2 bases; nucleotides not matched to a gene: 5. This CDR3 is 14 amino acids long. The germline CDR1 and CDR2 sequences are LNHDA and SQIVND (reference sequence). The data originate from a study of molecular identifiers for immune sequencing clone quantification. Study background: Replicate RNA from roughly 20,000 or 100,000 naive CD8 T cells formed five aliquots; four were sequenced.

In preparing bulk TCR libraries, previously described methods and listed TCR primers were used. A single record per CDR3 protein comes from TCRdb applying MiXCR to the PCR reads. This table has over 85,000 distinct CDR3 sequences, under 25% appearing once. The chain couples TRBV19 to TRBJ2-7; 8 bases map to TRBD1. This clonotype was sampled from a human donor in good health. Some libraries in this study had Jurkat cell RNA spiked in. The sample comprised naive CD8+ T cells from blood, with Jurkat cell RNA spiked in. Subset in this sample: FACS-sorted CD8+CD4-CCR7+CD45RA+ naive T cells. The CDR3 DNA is TGTGCCAGTAGTGTTACGACAGGGGCCTACGAGCAGTACTTC. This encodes CASSVTTGAYEQYF.